Listed below are T cell receptor beta chains from one sample, sequenced in a study of blood T cell repertoires in COVID-19. Profiling relied on immunoSEQ multiplex PCR, and the TCRdb table lists in-frame clones only, not all of them. The table includes some 120,000 clones, 75% to 90% detected once. The sequencing sample was made of peripheral blood. These receptors were obtained from a woman in her forties or fifties who had recovered from COVID-19. Each CDR3 is given with its conserved first and last residue. A D gene is named only where the DNA matches it firmly. Expanded clones get a size class; other rows say once, few or many, or leave the size out.

DNA	CDR3	V	J	D	size
TGTGCCAGCAGTTTAATGTCCGGGACAGATAATTCACCCCTCCACTTT	CASSLMSGTDNSPLHF	TRBV7-2	TRBJ1-6	TRBD1	.
TGTGCCAGCAGCCTGGGACAGGGGGATCATGGCTACACCTTC	CASSLGQGDHGYTF	TRBV2	TRBJ1-2	TRBD1	.
TGTGCCAGCTCCCATGGACAGGGTGGGTACAATGAGCAGTTCTTC	CASSHGQGGYNEQFF	TRBV18	TRBJ2-1	TRBD1	once
TGTGCCAGCAGTCAAGCGGGAGTAGTGATAGATACGCAGTATTTT	CASSQAGVVIDTQYF	TRBV7-8	TRBJ2-3	TRBD2	.
TGTGCCAGCAGTGGACACGGAGCGGGGTCCCTAGCCAAAAACATTCAGTACTTC	CASSGHGAGSLAKNIQYF	TRBV2	TRBJ2-4	TRBD2	.
TGTGCCAGCAGCTTGCGGGGGGGCGCGGGGAATGAGCAGTTCTTC	CASSLRGGAGNEQFF	TRBV5-8	TRBJ2-1	TRBD2	once
TGTGCCTGGGACCTAGGGAACACTGAAGCTTTCTTT	CAWDLGNTEAFF	TRBV30	TRBJ1-1	.	.
TGTGCCAGCAGCCCCGGGGGTGCGAACACCGGGGAGCTGTTTTTT	CASSPGGANTGELFF	TRBV11-3	TRBJ2-2	.	few
TGCGCCAGCAGCTTGCCCGGGACTAGCGGGGGGGCAGATACGCAGTATTTT	CASSLPGTSGGADTQYF	TRBV5-1	TRBJ2-3	TRBD2	.
TGTGCCAGCAGCCAAGGGTTACAGGGTTCGGGAAACACCATATATTTT	CASSQGLQGSGNTIYF	TRBV3-1/TRBV3-2	TRBJ1-3	.	.
TGTGCCGCCCAGACTACGAACACCGGGGAGCTGTTTTTT	CAAQTTNTGELFF	TRBV28	TRBJ2-2	.	.
TGTGCCAGCAGTTACTCGCCCTATAACACTGAAGCTTTCTTT	CASSYSPYNTEAFF	TRBV6-5	TRBJ1-1	.	.
TGTGCCAGTACCGGGACAGGGATAACAGATACGCAGTATTTT	CASTGTGITDTQYF	TRBV6-5	TRBJ2-3	TRBD1	.
TGTGCCAGCAGCCCGACAACAGGGGTTCGGGCACCCCTCCACTTT	CASSPTTGVRAPLHF	TRBV9	TRBJ1-6	TRBD1	.
TGTGCCAGCAGAGACAGGAAATCGCTAGCCAAAAACATTCAGTACTTC	CASRDRKSLAKNIQYF	TRBV2	TRBJ2-4	.	.
TGCGCCAGCACGGGGGGAGGGAGAGACGGGGAGCTGTTTTTT	CASTGGGRDGELFF	TRBV4-1	TRBJ2-2	TRBD2	.
TGTGCCAGCTCACCCGCGGGGGTTGGCTACGAGCAGTACTTC	CASSPAGVGYEQYF	TRBV18	TRBJ2-7	TRBD2	.
TGTGCCCAAGACAGGGGTCCAAATTCACCCCTCCACTTT	CAQDRGPNSPLHF	TRBV30	TRBJ1-6	TRBD1	.
TGCAGTGCTAGTAGGGGCGGTGACTCCTACGAGCAGTACTTC	CSASRGGDSYEQYF	TRBV20-1	TRBJ2-7	.	.
TGTGCCAGCAGCTTGAGCCCAGGGGGTCTGGATGGCTACACCTTC	CASSLSPGGLDGYTF	TRBV7-2	TRBJ1-2	TRBD1	.
TGTGCCAGCGGTCCACGGGACTACGAGCAGTACTTC	CASGPRDYEQYF	TRBV6-5	TRBJ2-7	.	once
TGTGCCAGCAGTGGGGGTAGGGGCCGGGACACTGAAGCTTTCTTT	CASSGGRGRDTEAFF	TRBV2	TRBJ1-1	.	.
TGTGCCAGCAGTGACCCAGGGTGGAACACTGAAGCTTTCTTT	CASSDPGWNTEAFF	TRBV2	TRBJ1-1	.	.
TGCGCCAGCAGCCTCAGTTCTAGATACCAAGAGACCCAGTACTTC	CASSLSSRYQETQYF	TRBV5-1	TRBJ2-5	.	.
TGTGCCAGCAGCCAAGGGGGGGGTTACTATGGCTACACCTTC	CASSQGGGYYGYTF	TRBV4-2	TRBJ1-2	.	.
TGTGCCAGCAGTTTAGACAGGCACGGTCAGCCCCAGCATTTT	CASSLDRHGQPQHF	TRBV27	TRBJ1-5	.	.
TGTGCCAGCTCACCGGAAAGACAGGGGGCTCAGTTTTTT	CASSPERQGAQFF	TRBV18	TRBJ2-2	TRBD1	.
TGTGCCAGCCTTCCCACAGGGTTCGGAAACACCATATATTTT	CASLPTGFGNTIYF	TRBV28	TRBJ1-3	.	.
TGTGCCAGCAGCTTGTCGGCAGGGAATAGGATAAACTATGGCTACACCTTC	CASSLSAGNRINYGYTF	TRBV11-2	TRBJ1-2	.	.
TGTGCCAGCAGCTCACAGGGATGGGGTGAGCAGTTCTTC	CASSSQGWGEQFF	TRBV7-3	TRBJ2-1	.	.
TGCAGCGCCGGGACTCACGGCTCTAATGAAAAACTGTTTTTT	CSAGTHGSNEKLFF	TRBV29-1	TRBJ1-4	.	.
TGTGCCAGCAGCCAAGATCCAGGGGGCGGGGGTAATGAAAAACTGTTTTTT	CASSQDPGGGGNEKLFF	TRBV4-2	TRBJ1-4	TRBD1	once
TGTGCCAGCTCACCACCCTCAGGTTTGACGAACACTGAAGCTTTCTTT	CASSPPSGLTNTEAFF	TRBV18	TRBJ1-1	.	.
TGTGCCAGCTCACCAGGAGGAGGGAATCCCAGCGAGCAGTACTTC	CASSPGGGNPSEQYF	TRBV18	TRBJ2-7	.	.
TGTGCCAGCAGCCCCGCCGAGAGCTATGGCTACACCTTC	CASSPAESYGYTF	TRBV9	TRBJ1-2	.	.
TGTGCCAGCAGCGCCGGGACAGGGACAGGCAATCAGCCCCAGCATTTT	CASSAGTGTGNQPQHF	TRBV7-9	TRBJ1-5	TRBD1	.
TGTGCCAGCAGCGACCGAACTAGAGGCGGGGAGACCCAGTACTTC	CASSDRTRGGETQYF	TRBV11-2	TRBJ2-5	.	.
TGCGCCAGCAGCCAAGAAACCCCCAGACACCCCTTAGGTCCTTCACCCCTCCACTTT	CASSQETPRHPLGPSPLHF	TRBV4-3	TRBJ1-6	.	once
TGTGCCAGCAGCCAAGGGATTACCAGGGGGCTGTACGAGCAGTACTTC	CASSQGITRGLYEQYF	TRBV3-1/TRBV3-2	TRBJ2-7	TRBD1	.
.	CASSSSYPGYGNSPLHF	TRBV27	TRBJ1-6	.	.
TGTGCCAGCAGCTTGAGAAATTCACCCCTCCACTTT	CASSLRNSPLHF	TRBV7-8	TRBJ1-6	.	.
TGTGCCTGGAGTGGACAGGTTTACACTGAAGCTTTCTTT	CAWSGQVYTEAFF	TRBV30	TRBJ1-1	.	once
TGTGCCAGCAGTGAATATAGAAGGATGACAGGTCCTAACAATGAGCAGTTCTTC	CASSEYRRMTGPNNEQFF	TRBV25-1	TRBJ2-1	.	.
TGTGCCAGCAGCGTAGGAGGGTTTGGCAATGAGCAGTTCTTC	CASSVGGFGNEQFF	TRBV9	TRBJ2-1	.	few
TGCGCCAGCAGCCGGACGGGACTAGCGGAAGAGCAGTTCTTC	CASSRTGLAEEQFF	TRBV4-1	TRBJ2-1	TRBD2	.
TGTGCCAGTAGTCCGCTGTTGGGCAGGGGGCAACTAGGAGGCTACACCTTC	CASSPLLGRGQLGGYTF	TRBV19	TRBJ1-2	TRBD1	.
TGTGCCACCAGCAGAGGAGGTGTAACCGGGACAGGGAGCTCCTACGAGCAGTACTTC	CATSRGGVTGTGSSYEQYF	TRBV15	TRBJ2-7	TRBD1	once
TGTGCCAGCTCACCTTTCGACAGGGGGCTAAATGGCTACACCTTC	CASSPFDRGLNGYTF	TRBV18	TRBJ1-2	TRBD1	.
TGTGCCAGCAGCACCCCGGGCACAGATACGCAGTATTTT	CASSTPGTDTQYF	TRBV3-1/TRBV3-2	TRBJ2-3	.	.
TGCGCCAGCAGCCAAGAGCTAGCGGGGTTCAACACCGGGGAGCTGTTTTTT	CASSQELAGFNTGELFF	TRBV4-3	TRBJ2-2	TRBD2	.
TGTGCCAGCAGCCCTCTGACAGGGGGCCATGGCTACACCTTC	CASSPLTGGHGYTF	TRBV11-1	TRBJ1-2	TRBD1	.
TGCGCCAGCAGCCAAGGCCAGACAGTTGCACTAGCCAAAAACATTCAGTACTTC	CASSQGQTVALAKNIQYF	TRBV4-3	TRBJ2-4	.	.
TGTGCCAGCAGCTGGGACAGGGGCTATGGCTACACCTTC	CASSWDRGYGYTF	TRBV7-3	TRBJ1-2	TRBD1	.
TGTGCCAGCAGCTTTGCGGGGGGGCCAGCCAAAAACATTCAGTACTTC	CASSFAGGPAKNIQYF	TRBV7-9	TRBJ2-4	TRBD2	.
TGTGCCAGCTCACCCGGACAGGGGGCTGGCACCGGGGAGCTGTTTTTT	CASSPGQGAGTGELFF	TRBV18	TRBJ2-2	TRBD1	.
TGTGCCACCAAAAGGAGTGCGGGGGGCCTTGAGACCCAGTACTTC	CATKRSAGGLETQYF	TRBV10-3	TRBJ2-5	TRBD2	.
TGTGCCAGCAGCTTGGGACAGGGCGAAGCTTTCTTT	CASSLGQGEAFF	TRBV5-8	TRBJ1-1	TRBD1	once
TGCGCCAGCAGCCAAAACCTAGCGGGGTACGAGCAGTACTTC	CASSQNLAGYEQYF	TRBV4-1	TRBJ2-7	TRBD2	.
TGTGCCAGCTCAGAGGACAGGGAGAACACTGAAGCTTTCTTT	CASSEDRENTEAFF	TRBV18	TRBJ1-1	TRBD1	.